The 16 T cell receptor beta chains given below trace back to one sample, sequenced in a study of T-cell memory formation after mild COVID-19 listed by TCRdb under 2021. Library preparation was by 5' RACE. The data were produced on an Illumina NovaSeq 6000. TCRdb reprocessing: public reads trimmed at Q25 with fastp, clones called with MiXCR, in-frame beta chains kept. Under each unique CDR3 protein, matching rows form one entry showing the most common genes and DNA. In all, the sample holds 350,000 to 500,000 distinct CDR3 sequences, and about a sixth of those were seen once. The ten top clones hold under 25% of the sample. The sample taken for sequencing was PBMCs or a T cell subset sorted from them (not recorded which). The receptor source for this set is a man in his late teens or twenties who had mild COVID-19 (a few samples of this study predate the infection). The sample titles of this study are shuffled in the database, so cell type and time point are left out; the donor was told from shared clones.

The chain couples TRBV29-1 to TRBJ2-7; D gene unclear. Deletions cut 4 bases from V and 0 bases from J, with 10 bases between. The CDR3 consists of 13 residues. The germline V gene encodes CDR1 SQVTM and CDR2 ANQGSEA. In DNA, the CDR3 is TGCAGCGTTGTTGCTCAGAGCTCCTACGAGCAGTACTTC. Protein: CSVVAQSSYEQYF.

Note on this clonotype: A read error may explain this, as a much larger clone is one base away. The rearrangement joins TRBV7-3 to TRBJ2-3; 10 nucleotides match TRBD2. CDR3 size: 15 residues. Germline CDR1 and CDR2: SGHTA and FQGTGA. Trimming at V came to 6 bases and at J to 1 base, leaving 4 bases not matched to a gene. Written as DNA, the CDR3 is TGTGCCAGCAGTCACGGGACTAGCGGCACAGATACGCAGTATTTT. Its translation is CASSHGTSGTDTQYF.

There are a few counts of this clonotype. CDR3 amino acids: CASSSRTGGNSPLHF. The CDR3 coding sequence is TGCGCCAGCAGCTCCCGAACCGGGGGGAATTCACCCCTCCACTTT. The chain has TRBV5-1 and TRBJ1-6; D is possibly TRBD1 (5 bases). The CDR3 extends over 15 amino acids. V was pared by 3 bases and J by 7 bases, with 14 bases between. The germline V gene encodes CDR1 SGHRS and CDR2 YFSETQ. Looking up the rest from reference TRBV5-1 and TRBJ1-6 gives the full variable domain: KAGVTQTPRYLIKTRGQQVTLSCSPISGHRSVSWYQQTPGQGLQFLFEYFSETQRNKGNFPGRFSGRQFSNSRSEMNVSTLELGDSALYLCASSSRTGGNSPLHFGNGTRLTVT.

This clonotype was seen more than once but under ten times. The chain has TRBV6-2 or TRBV6-3 and TRBJ2-7; D ambiguous. Germline loops: CDR1 MNHEY, CDR2 SVGEGT. V was clipped by 5 bases and J by 1 base, with 15 bases between them. This CDR3 has 15 residues. The CDR3 protein is CASSPAAANSYEQYF. CDR3 in DNA: TGTGCCAGCAGTCCGGCGGCCGCAAATTCCTACGAGCAGTACTTC.

The V and J genes are TRBV21-1 and TRBJ2-7; the table calls TRBD1, which could not be checked here. TRBV21-1 counts as a pseudogene. The CDR3 spans 16 residues. The CDR3 here is CASALTSGGFSYEQYV. Here the CDR3 DNA reads TGTGCCAGCGCCCTTACCTCCGGGGGGTTCTCCTACGAGCAGTACGTC.

This sequence joins TRBV27 and TRBJ2-5; D tentatively fits TRBD1 or TRBD2 (5 bases each). V gave up 5 bases and J gave up 4 bases, with 14 bases separating them. In germline, CDR1 is MNHEY, CDR2 SMNVEV (reference sequence). The CDR3 consists of 14 residues. CDR3 sequence reads: CASSPRDGGETQYF. The DNA of the CDR3 is TGTGCCAGCAGTCCCCGGGACGGCGGAGAGACCCAGTACTTC.

The genes are TRBV20-1 and TRBJ2-4, with unresolved D. Germline-derived CDR1 and CDR2 are DFQATT and SNEGSKA (reference sequence). This CDR3 has 13 amino acids. With 3 bases removed from V and 0 bases from J, the gap between germline ends came to 6 bases. CDR3 sequence reads: CSASPVAKNIQYF. The DNA of the CDR3 is TGCAGTGCTAGCCCCGTAGCCAAAAACATTCAGTACTTC.

The genes are TRBV20-1 and TRBJ1-1; the D is unclear. The V end was cut by 5 bases, the J end by 4 bases, with 11 bases between. This CDR3 region has 12 residues. The germline gives CDR1 DFQATT, CDR2 SNEGSKA (reference sequence). The CDR3 reads CSAPVGSTEAFF. The CDR3 DNA reads TGCAGTGCTCCCGTCGGGTCCACTGAAGCTTTCTTT.

This clonotype was observed many times. The chain employs TRBV5-1 and TRBJ2-7; 7 bases fit TRBD1. Germline V CDR1 and CDR2: SGHRS, YFSETQ. The junction had 9 bases not matched to a gene; V was cut back by 5 bases and J by 4 bases. This CDR3 has 14 residues. CDR3 DNA sequence: TGCGCCAGCAGTTCCGGGACAGTCGTTTACGAGCAGTACTTC. Protein: CASSSGTVVYEQYF.

V usage is TRBV12-3 or TRBV12-4 and J usage is TRBJ1-2, with D perhaps TRBD1 (6 bases). This CDR3 contains 13 residues. Deletions cut 5 bases from V and 7 bases from J, with 14 bases between. CDR3 loop: CASSRQGIAGYTF. CDR3 sequence (DNA): TGTGCCAGCAGTCGCCAGGGGATTGCTGGCTACACCTTC.

This clonotype has a handful of counts. This rearrangement joins TRBV5-1 to TRBJ2-7; D is uncertain. Per the germline V gene, CDR1 is SGHRS and CDR2 is YFSETQ. CDR3 length equals 13 residues. Trimming removed 0 bases from V and 6 bases from J, with 10 bases in between. In nucleotides, the CDR3 is TGCGCCAGCAGCTTGGGGGGTCTATCCGAGCAGTACTTC. Protein product: CASSLGGLSEQYF.

J is TRBJ1-2 and V is TRBV25-1; D is perhaps TRBD1 (5 bases). This CDR3 contains 13 residues. The V end lost 3 bases, the J end lost 8 bases, and 13 bases lay between the germline ends. Germline V gives CDR1 MGHDK, CDR2 SYGVNS. The CDR3 loop reads CASSEGPGLGYTF. CDR3 sequence (DNA): TGTGCCAGCAGTGAGGGGCCAGGGCTAGGCTACACCTTC.

This chain joins TRBV18 and TRBJ2-3; D possibly matches TRBD1 or TRBD2 (5 bases each). V was cut by 3 bases and J by 5 bases, with 15 bases left in between. Per the germline V gene, CDR1 is KGHSH and CDR2 is LQKENI. CDR3 size: 15 residues. CDR3 sequence (DNA): TGTGCCAGCTCACCGCAAGGGGCCGGGGTAGATACGCAGTATTTT. It yields the protein CASSPQGAGVDTQYF.

This clonotype was recorded at least ten times. The genes are TRBV12-3 or TRBV12-4 and TRBJ1-5; no firm D call. Deletions cut 4 bases from V and 2 bases from J, with 9 bases between. The CDR3 is made up of 14 amino acids. The CDR3 DNA is TGTGCCAGCAGTTGGACCAACGGCAATCAGCCCCAGCATTTT. Its translation is CASSWTNGNQPQHF.

The rearrangement uses TRBV11-2 and TRBJ2-4, with 8 nucleotides matching TRBD1. Unmatched junction bases numbered 5, after V lost 3 bases and J lost 7 bases. In germline, CDR1 is SGHAT, CDR2 FQNNGV. This CDR3 comprises 14 residues. Written as DNA, the CDR3 is TGTGCCAGCAGCTTCAATAACAGGGGGAACATTCAGTACTTC. It codes for CASSFNNRGNIQYF.

This clonotype was seen once. The rearrangement uses TRBV5-1 and TRBJ2-1, with 12 nucleotides matching TRBD1. Germline values: CDR1 SGHRS, CDR2 YFSETQ. This CDR3 contains 16 residues. Trimming at V came to 4 bases and at J to 1 base, leaving 3 bases not matched to a gene. CDR3 bases: TGCGCCAGCAGCATGGGACAGGGGGCTTCCTACAATGAGCAGTTCTTC. Translating gives CASSMGQGASYNEQFF.